These 14 T cell receptor beta chains came from one sample sequenced in a study of response to subunit inactivated influenza vaccine. TCRdb fed the RT-PCR reads into MiXCR, producing one record per CDR3 protein. Here the sample spans around 200,000 distinct CDR3 sequences, around 9% being singletons. Sequencing used non-naive T cells sorted from PBMCs, obtained on the day of vaccination. Receptor source: a man aged 45-65 years who received an inactivated influenza vaccine.

This clonotype was observed a few times. The rearrangement joins TRBV29-1 to TRBJ2-1, with D possibly being TRBD1 or TRBD2 (5 bases each). CDR1 and CDR2 (germline): SQVTM, ANQGSEA. The length of the CDR3 is 10 residues. The V end lost 7 bases, the J end lost 7 bases, and 8 bases lay between the germline ends. CDR3 sequence reads: CSAEGNEQFF. The CDR3 DNA reads as TGCAGCGCCGAGGGGAATGAGCAGTTCTTC.

The gene calls are TRBV27 and TRBJ1-4, with D maybe TRBD1 (5 bases). Germline V gene data show CDR1 as MNHEY and CDR2 as SMNVEV (reference sequence). CDR3 length: 14 amino acids. Trimming pared 7 bases from V and 7 bases from J, leaving 16 bases between. CDR3 residues: CASILGTQGEKLFF. The DNA of the CDR3 is TGTGCCAGCATTCTCGGGACGCAAGGTGAAAAACTGTTTTTT.

This clonotype was recorded at least ten times. The chain carries TRBV5-5 and TRBJ2-1, with 9 bases that match TRBD1. The CDR3 is 14 amino acids. J gave up 8 bases and V 7 bases, and 10 bases lay outside the gene matches. CDR1 SGHKS and CDR2 YYEKEE come from the germline V gene (reference sequence). CDR3 residues: CASDRGQGNYEQFF. The CDR3 nucleotides read TGTGCCAGCGACAGGGGACAGGGTAACTATGAGCAGTTCTTC.

At least ten counts were recorded for this clonotype. The chain has TRBV5-6 and TRBJ2-6, with D tentatively TRBD2 (5 bases). The CDR3 covers 18 residues. The germline V and J ends were trimmed by 1 base and 3 bases, with 17 bases remaining between them. From germline, CDR1 is SGHDT and CDR2 YYEEEE. In DNA, the CDR3 is TGTGCCAGCAGCTTGTCCTTGATGGGGAGCCTTGGGGCCAACGTCCTGACTTTC. This codes for CASSLSLMGSLGANVLTF. The full variable domain, with the rest looked up from reference TRBV5-6 and TRBJ2-6, is DAGVTQSPTHLIKTRGQQVTLRCSPKSGHDTVSWYQQALGQGPQFIFQYYEEEERQRGNFPDRFSGHQFPNYSSELNVNALLLGDSALYLCASSLSLMGSLGANVLTFGAGSRLTVL.

This clonotype was picked up a small number of times. V and J are TRBV5-5 and TRBJ2-7, with a tentative D call TRBD2 (6 bases). Trimming removed 6 bases at V and 3 bases at J, with 7 bases between. The CDR3 is made up of 11 amino acids. From germline, CDR1 is SGHKS and CDR2 YYEKEE (reference sequence). CDR3 residues: CASKTSYEQYF. The CDR3 nucleotides read TGTGCCAGCAAGACTAGCTACGAGCAGTACTTC. Complete variable domain (other parts from reference TRBV5-5 and TRBJ2-7): DAGVTQSPTHLIKTRGQQVTLRCSPISGHKSVSWYQQVLGQGPQFIFQYYEKEERGRGNFPDRFSARQFPNYSSELNVNALLLGDSALYLCASKTSYEQYFGPGTRLTVT.

The chain uses TRBV20-1 and TRBJ2-1; maybe TRBD2 (6 bases). Germline lookup yields CDR1 DFQATT and CDR2 SNEGSKA (reference sequence). Trimming took 6 bases from V and 3 from J, leaving 15 bases between them. This CDR3 comprises 14 residues. The CDR3 coding sequence is TGCAGTGCCGACCCCCGGACTAACTACAATGAGCAGTTCTTC. Its translation is CSADPRTNYNEQFF.

This clonotype was picked up many times. This chain connects TRBV7-8 to TRBJ1-2; TRBD1 agrees at 8 bases. The CDR3 totals 13 residues. V shed 5 bases, J shed 8 bases, and the junction held 7 bases outside the gene matches. The germline V gene has CDR1 SGHVS and CDR2 FQNEAQ. Here the CDR3 reads CASSGRGLGGYTF. The CDR3 DNA follows: TGTGCCAGCAGCGGCAGGGGGCTGGGAGGCTACACCTTC.

This clonotype came up many times. The chain uses TRBV6-2 or TRBV6-3 and TRBJ1-2; D unresolved. The CDR3 runs 12 residues. The ends were cut back, 4 bases at V and 3 bases at J, with 6 bases in the middle. Germline loops: CDR1 MNHEY, CDR2 SVGEGT. CDR3 amino acids: CASSWTDYGYTF. The CDR3 nucleotides are TGTGCCAGCAGTTGGACTGACTATGGCTACACCTTC.

This clonotype was recorded a few times. This chain connects TRBV27 to TRBJ2-2; possible D gene TRBD1, 5 bases. This CDR3 spans 14 amino acids. Germline CDR1 and CDR2: MNHEY and SMNVEV (reference sequence). V was clipped by 8 bases and J by 2 bases, with 12 bases between them. The CDR3 sequence: CASSIDSNTGELFF. CDR3 nucleotides: TGTGCCAGCTCAATCGACAGTAACACCGGGGAGCTGTTTTTT.

The chain combines TRBV6-2 or TRBV6-3 with TRBJ2-3; D ambiguous. Germline assignment: CDR1 MNHEY and CDR2 SVGEGT. V gave up 2 bases and J gave up 4 bases, with 4 bases separating them. The CDR3 runs to 12 residues. CDR3 sequence: CASSYVPDTQYF. CDR3 nucleotides: TGTGCCAGCAGTTACGTCCCAGATACGCAGTATTTT.

J is TRBJ1-3 and V is TRBV6-5, with TRBD1 matching over 10 bases. J lost 2 bases, V lost 6 bases, and 4 bases had no gene match. Germline assignment: CDR1 MNHEY and CDR2 SVGAGI. The CDR3 loop spans 15 amino acids. The CDR3 DNA reads as TGTGCCAGCAGCTTAGGACAGGGGGCTGGAAACACCATATATTTT. Translation gives CASSLGQGAGNTIYF.

This clonotype was found many times. The chain is built from TRBV7-2 and TRBJ1-1, with D maybe TRBD1 (5 bases). Germline V lookup: CDR1 SGHTA, CDR2 FQGNSA. Trimming took off 5 bases at V and 5 bases at J, with 18 bases between the two ends. CDR3 length: 15 residues. The CDR3 protein is CASSLTGRGSTEAFF. The CDR3 DNA reads TGTGCCAGCAGCCTAACAGGTAGGGGTTCGACTGAAGCTTTCTTT.

This clonotype was detected many times. The chain links TRBV7-2 to TRBJ1-1; no reliable D call. The V end was cut by 4 bases, the J end by 0 bases, with 9 bases between. Germline CDR1 and CDR2: SGHTA and FQGNSA. The length of the CDR3 is 14 residues. The CDR3 is CASSSGRLNTEAFF. The CDR3 DNA is TGTGCCAGCAGCTCCGGGCGGCTGAACACTGAAGCTTTCTTT.

This clonotype showed up many times. This sequence joins TRBV6-1 and TRBJ1-2, with 7 positions matching TRBD1. This CDR3 comprises 14 residues. The V gene end was trimmed by 5 bases and the J gene end by 8 bases; junction bases not matched to a gene: 11. The germline gives CDR1 MNHNS, CDR2 SASEGT. As DNA, the CDR3 is TGTGCCAGCAGTACAGGACAGGTCCGGGGCGGCTACACCTTC. It is translated as CASSTGQVRGGYTF.